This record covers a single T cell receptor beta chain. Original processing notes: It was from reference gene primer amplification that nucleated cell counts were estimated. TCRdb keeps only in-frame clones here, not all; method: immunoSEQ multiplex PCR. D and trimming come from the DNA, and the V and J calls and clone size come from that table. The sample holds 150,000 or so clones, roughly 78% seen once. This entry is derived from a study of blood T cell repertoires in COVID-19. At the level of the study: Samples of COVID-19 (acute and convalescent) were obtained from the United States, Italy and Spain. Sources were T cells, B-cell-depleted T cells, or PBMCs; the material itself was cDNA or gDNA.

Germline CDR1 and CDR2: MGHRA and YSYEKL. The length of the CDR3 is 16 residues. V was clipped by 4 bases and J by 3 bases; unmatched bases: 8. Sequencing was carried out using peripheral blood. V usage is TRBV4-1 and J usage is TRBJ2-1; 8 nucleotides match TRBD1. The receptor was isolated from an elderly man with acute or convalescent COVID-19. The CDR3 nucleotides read TGCGCCAGCAGCCCCCAGACAGGGGAACGCTACAATGAGCAGTTCTTC. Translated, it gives CASSPQTGERYNEQFF.